The source of this T cell receptor (beta chain) is a study of beta chain features in type 1 diabetes. The entirety of the isolated RNA underwent reverse transcription, so expressed TCRB transcripts were sequenced. The data were produced by immunoSEQ multiplex PCR, yet TCRdb's version contains in-frame clones alone and is incomplete. The repertoire holds over 150,000 clones, with 6.5% to 10% as singletons. CDR3 length equals 15 residues. The V and J ends lost 2 bases and 3 bases, in that order; junction bases with no gene match: 5. Per germline, CDR1 PRHDT and CDR2 FYEKMQ (reference sequence). This clone was detected only a few times. What it recognizes is unknown. Whole-study findings and limits: Moderately but significantly shorter TCRB CDR3s were found in Type 1 diabetes patients in all four CD4+ subsets.

Material: central memory CD4+ T cells from blood. The sequence derives from a woman aged 18-29 years with type 1 diabetes. The chain employs TRBV13 and TRBJ1-1; the match to TRBD1 covers 8 bases. This CDR3 is CASSLRTGWDTEAFF. The CDR3 DNA reads as TGTGCCAGCAGCTTAAGGACAGGGTGGGACACTGAAGCTTTCTTT.